This T cell receptor beta chain was found in a study of response to subunit inactivated influenza vaccine. This CDR3 comprises 13 residues. Germline CDR1 is SQVTM and CDR2 is ANQGSEA. V lost 5 bases and J lost 2, with 10 bases in between. Remarks on this clonotype: Its antigen is still unknown.

Study-level findings and limits: Each seasonal flu vaccination may recruit only limited new T cells, authors suggested.

TCRdb analysed the RT-PCR reads with MiXCR anew, one entry per CDR3 protein. The repertoire holds more than 700,000 distinct CDR3 sequences, with 21% as singletons. The sequencing used PBMCs from blood, collected about 5 days after vaccination. The receptor was isolated from a man aged 45-60 years who received an inactivated influenza vaccine. The J gene is TRBJ1-5, the V gene TRBV29-1; D is uncertain. The CDR3 reads CSVSYPGNQPQHF. The CDR3 DNA is TGCAGCGTTTCCTATCCCGGCAATCAGCCCCAGCATTTT.